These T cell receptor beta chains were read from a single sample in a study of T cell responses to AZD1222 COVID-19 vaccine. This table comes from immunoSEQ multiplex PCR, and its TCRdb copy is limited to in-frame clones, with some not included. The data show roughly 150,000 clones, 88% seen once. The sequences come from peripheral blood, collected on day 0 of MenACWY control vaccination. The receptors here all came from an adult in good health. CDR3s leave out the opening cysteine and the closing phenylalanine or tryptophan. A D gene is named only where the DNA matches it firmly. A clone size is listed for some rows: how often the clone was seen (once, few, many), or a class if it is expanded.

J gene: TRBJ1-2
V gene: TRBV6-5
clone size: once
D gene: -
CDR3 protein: ASRNAGEGGYT

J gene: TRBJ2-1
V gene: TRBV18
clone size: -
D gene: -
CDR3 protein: ASSPQGQNEQF

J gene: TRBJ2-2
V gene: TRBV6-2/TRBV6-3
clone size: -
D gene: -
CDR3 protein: ASSQRTTGELF

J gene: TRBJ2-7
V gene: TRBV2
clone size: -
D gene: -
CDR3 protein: ASSYSSYEQY

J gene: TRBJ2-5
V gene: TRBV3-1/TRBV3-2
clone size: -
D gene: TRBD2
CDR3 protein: ASSLLAGPRIGETQY

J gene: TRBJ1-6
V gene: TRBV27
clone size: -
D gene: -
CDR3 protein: ASSAIPSSPLH

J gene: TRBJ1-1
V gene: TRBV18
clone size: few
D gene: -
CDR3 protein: ASSPPITLNTEAF

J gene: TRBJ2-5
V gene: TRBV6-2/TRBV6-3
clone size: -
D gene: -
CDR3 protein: ASSYLQEQETQY

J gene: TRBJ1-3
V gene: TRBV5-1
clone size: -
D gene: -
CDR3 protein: ASSVTAGNTIY

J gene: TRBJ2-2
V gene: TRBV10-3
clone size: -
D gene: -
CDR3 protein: AISQDGNTGELF

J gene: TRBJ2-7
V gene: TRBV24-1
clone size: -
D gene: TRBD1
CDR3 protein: ATLITGTGTYEQY

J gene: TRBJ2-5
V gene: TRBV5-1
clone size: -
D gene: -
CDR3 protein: ASSLDQETQY

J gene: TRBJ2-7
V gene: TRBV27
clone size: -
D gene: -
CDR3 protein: ASSYQDRSEQY

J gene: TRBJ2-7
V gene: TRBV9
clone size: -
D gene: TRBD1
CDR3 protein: ASSVAGTGRGEQY

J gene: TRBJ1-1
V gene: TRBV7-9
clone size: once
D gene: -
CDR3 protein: ASSLGKGLDTEAF

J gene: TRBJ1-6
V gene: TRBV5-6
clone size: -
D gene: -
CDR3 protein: ASTSSWEQVYNSPLH

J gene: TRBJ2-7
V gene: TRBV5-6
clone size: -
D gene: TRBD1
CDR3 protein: ASSSPTGTVYEQY

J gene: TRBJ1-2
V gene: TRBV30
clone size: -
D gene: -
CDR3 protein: AWSRSPGPNYGYT

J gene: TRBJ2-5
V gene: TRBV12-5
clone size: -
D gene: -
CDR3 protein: ASGLPGFPETQY

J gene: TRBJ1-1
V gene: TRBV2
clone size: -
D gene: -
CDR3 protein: ASSMQDSEAF

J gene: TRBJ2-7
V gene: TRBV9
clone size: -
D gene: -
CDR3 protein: ASSVDSYGREQY

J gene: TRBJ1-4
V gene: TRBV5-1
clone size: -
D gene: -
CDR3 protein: ASSPAPNEKLF

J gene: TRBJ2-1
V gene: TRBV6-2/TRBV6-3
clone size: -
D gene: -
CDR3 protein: ASSPSSPSYNEQF